The TCR beta chain described here comes from a study of response to subunit inactivated influenza vaccine. Study results and caveats: The authors offered the suggestion that each seasonal influenza vaccination recruits few new T cells.

Remarks on this clonotype: The target antigen is unknown.

Trimming took 1 base from V and 3 from J, leaving 10 bases between them. The CDR3 runs 14 residues. A single record per CDR3 protein comes from TCRdb applying MiXCR to the RT-PCR reads. The repertoire holds 550,000 to 600,000 distinct CDR3 sequences, about 11% seen once, with approximately 10% in the top ten. The V and J genes are TRBV12-3 or TRBV12-4 and TRBJ2-7, with D perhaps matching TRBD1 (5 bases). The TCR was taken from a man aged 50-60 years who received an inactivated influenza vaccine. The sample was PBMCs from blood, taken on the day of vaccination. CDR3 sequence (DNA): TGTGCCAGCAGTTTAGATGGGGCAGACTACGAGCAGTACTTC. Encoded protein: CASSLDGADYEQYF.